This TCR beta chain was captured by sequencing in a study of blood T cell repertoires in COVID-19. Background on the study: Specimens from acute and convalescent COVID-19 originated in the United States, Italy and Spain.

Original processing methods: Researchers report that nucleated cell counts were estimated from reference gene primer amplification. Sequencing used immunoSEQ multiplex PCR; TCRdb keeps in-frame clones, though not all of them. Clone size and the V and J calls come from that table; the DNA yielded D and trimming. The sample has about 98,000 clones; about four fifths are singletons. The TCR originated in a human donor in a cohort sampled during active COVID-19. Specimen: peripheral blood.

The CDR3 reads CASSLGQGVQETQYF. Written as DNA, the CDR3 is TGCGCCAGCAGCCTAGGACAGGGCGTCCAAGAGACCCAGTACTTC. The rearrangement joins TRBV4-3 to TRBJ2-5; TRBD1 matches 8 bases. The CDR3 sequence is 15 residues long. The germline gives CDR1 LGHNA, CDR2 YSLEER. V was pared by 4 bases and J by 1 base, with 5 bases of the junction left unmatched.